What follows describes a single T cell receptor beta chain. Its antigen is as yet unknown. V lost 1 base, J lost 5 bases, and 11 bases lay in between. Germline lookup yields CDR1 LNHNV and CDR2 YYDKDF (reference sequence). The CDR3 extends over 14 amino acids. The data derive from a study of blood T cells in healthy people across ages. Study findings and constraints: Diversity was higher, and naive CD4+ cells more numerous, in long-lived donors than in aged donors.

Using a J-beta primer mix together with a sample-barcoded 5' primer, a second PCR was run for roughly 6 to 11 cycles. TCRdb reprocessed the 5' RACE reads via MiXCR and lists one record per CDR3 protein. Among some 850,000 distinct CDR3 sequences listed, 20% to 30% were seen once. The sample also formed part of further work on T cells of mothers and their children. That study reports: A few healthy Caucasian mothers and their six children were the donors.

This sequence joins TRBV15 and TRBJ2-5; D is uncertain. What was sequenced was blood. This TCR was recovered from a boy aged 10-17 years in good health. This CDR3 reads CATSRVSGGETQYF. The CDR3 coding sequence is TGTGCCACCAGCAGAGTTTCAGGTGGTGAGACCCAGTACTTC.